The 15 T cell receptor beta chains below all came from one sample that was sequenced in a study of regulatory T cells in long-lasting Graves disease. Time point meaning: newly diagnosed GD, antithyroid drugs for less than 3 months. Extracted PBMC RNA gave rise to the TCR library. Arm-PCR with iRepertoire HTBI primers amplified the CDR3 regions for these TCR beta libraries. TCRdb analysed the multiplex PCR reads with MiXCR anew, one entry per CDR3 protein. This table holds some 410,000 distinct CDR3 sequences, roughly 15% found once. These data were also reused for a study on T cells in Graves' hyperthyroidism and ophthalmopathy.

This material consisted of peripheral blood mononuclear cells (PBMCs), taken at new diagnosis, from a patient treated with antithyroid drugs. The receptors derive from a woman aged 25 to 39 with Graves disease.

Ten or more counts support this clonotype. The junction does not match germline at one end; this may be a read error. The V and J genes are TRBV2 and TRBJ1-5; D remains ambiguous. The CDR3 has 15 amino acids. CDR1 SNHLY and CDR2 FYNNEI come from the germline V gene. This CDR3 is CASREGFISNQPQHF. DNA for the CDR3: TGTGCCAGCAGGGAAGGGTTCATTAGCAATCAGCCCCAGCATTTT.

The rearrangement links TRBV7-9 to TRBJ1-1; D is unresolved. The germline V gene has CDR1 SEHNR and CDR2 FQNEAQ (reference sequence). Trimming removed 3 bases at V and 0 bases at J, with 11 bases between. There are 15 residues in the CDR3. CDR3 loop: CASSFPNLMNTEAFF. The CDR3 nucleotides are TGTGCCAGCAGCTTCCCCAACCTCATGAACACTGAAGCTTTCTTT.

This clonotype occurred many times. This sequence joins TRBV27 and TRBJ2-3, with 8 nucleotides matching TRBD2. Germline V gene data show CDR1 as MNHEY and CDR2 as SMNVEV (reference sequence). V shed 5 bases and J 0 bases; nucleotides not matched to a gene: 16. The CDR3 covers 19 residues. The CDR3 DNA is TGTGCCAGCAGTATCAGGATCCTAAAGCGGGGGTCTAGCACAGATACGCAGTATTTT. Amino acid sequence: CASSIRILKRGSSTDTQYF.

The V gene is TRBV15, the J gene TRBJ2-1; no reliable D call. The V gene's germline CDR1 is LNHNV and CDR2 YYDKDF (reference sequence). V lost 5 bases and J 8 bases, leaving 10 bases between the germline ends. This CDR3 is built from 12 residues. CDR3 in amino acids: CATSGGSYEQFF. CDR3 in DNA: TGTGCCACCAGCGGTGGGTCGTATGAGCAGTTCTTC.

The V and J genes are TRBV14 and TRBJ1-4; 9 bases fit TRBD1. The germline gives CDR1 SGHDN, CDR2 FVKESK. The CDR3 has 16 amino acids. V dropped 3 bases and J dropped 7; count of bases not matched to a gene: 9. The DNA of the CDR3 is TGTGCCAGCAGCCACCGCACAGGGGGCGCGAGTGAAAAACTGTTTTTT. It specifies CASSHRTGGASEKLFF.

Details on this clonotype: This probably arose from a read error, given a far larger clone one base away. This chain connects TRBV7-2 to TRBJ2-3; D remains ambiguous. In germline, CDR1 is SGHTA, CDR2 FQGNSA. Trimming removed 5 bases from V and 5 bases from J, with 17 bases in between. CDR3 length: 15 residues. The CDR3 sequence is CASSVVAASGDTQYF. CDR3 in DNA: TGTGCCAGCAGCGTAGTCGCGGCTAGTGGAGATACGCAGTATTTT.

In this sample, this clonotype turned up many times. CDR3 nucleotide sequence: TGTGCCAGCAGTTTATTAGGGCTTTCCACTGAAGCTTTCTTT. Protein: CASSLLGLSTEAFF. V is TRBV27 and J is TRBJ1-1, with D uncertain. Trimming removed 1 base at V and 4 bases at J, with 10 bases between. CDR1 and CDR2 (germline): MNHEY, SMNVEV (reference sequence). CDR3 length: 14 residues.

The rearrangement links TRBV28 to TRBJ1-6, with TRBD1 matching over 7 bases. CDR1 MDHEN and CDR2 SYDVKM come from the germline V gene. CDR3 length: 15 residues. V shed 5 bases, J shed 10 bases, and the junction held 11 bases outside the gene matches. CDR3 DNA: TGTGCCAGCAGTACCTCCAGGGGGAATCGATCACCCCTCCACTTT. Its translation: CASSTSRGNRSPLHF.

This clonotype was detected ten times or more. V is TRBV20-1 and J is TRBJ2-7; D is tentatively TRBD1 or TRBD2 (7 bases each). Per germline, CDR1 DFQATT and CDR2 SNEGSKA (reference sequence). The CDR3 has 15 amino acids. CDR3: CSAIRPGGAHYEQYF. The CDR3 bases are TGCAGCGCCATCAGACCAGGGGGGGCCCACTACGAGCAGTACTTC.

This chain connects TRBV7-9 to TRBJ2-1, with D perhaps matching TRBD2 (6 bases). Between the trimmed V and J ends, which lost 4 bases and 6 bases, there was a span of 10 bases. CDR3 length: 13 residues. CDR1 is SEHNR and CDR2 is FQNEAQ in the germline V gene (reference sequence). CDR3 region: CASSSGLFNEQFF. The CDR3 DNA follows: TGTGCCAGCAGCTCAGGACTATTCAATGAGCAGTTCTTC.

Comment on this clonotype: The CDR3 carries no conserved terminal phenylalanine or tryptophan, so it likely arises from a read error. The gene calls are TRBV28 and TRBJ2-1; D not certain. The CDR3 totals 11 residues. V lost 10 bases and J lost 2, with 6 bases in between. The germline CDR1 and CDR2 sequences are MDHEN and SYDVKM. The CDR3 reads CATLTYNEQFS. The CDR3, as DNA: TGTGCCACCCTAACCTACAATGAGCAGTTCTCC.

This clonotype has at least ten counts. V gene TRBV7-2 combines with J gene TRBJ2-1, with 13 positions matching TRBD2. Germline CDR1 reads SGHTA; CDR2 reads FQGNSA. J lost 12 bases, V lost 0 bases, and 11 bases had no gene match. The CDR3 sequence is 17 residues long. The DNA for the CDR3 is TGTGCCAGCAGCTTAGCGCGGATACTAGCGGGAGGGTCCGGGCAGTTCTTC. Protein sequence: CASSLARILAGGSGQFF.

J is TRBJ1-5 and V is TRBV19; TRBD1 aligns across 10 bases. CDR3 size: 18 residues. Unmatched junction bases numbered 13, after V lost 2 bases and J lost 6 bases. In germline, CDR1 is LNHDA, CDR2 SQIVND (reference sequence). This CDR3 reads CASSIFPPQDRGRQPQHF. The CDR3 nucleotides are TGTGCCAGTAGTATATTCCCCCCCCAAGACAGGGGGCGTCAGCCCCAGCATTTT.

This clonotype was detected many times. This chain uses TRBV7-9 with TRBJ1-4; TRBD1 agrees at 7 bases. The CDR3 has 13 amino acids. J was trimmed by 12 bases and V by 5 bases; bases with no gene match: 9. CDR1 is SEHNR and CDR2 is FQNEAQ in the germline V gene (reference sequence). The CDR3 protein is CASSPDIDRELFF. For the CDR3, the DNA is TGTGCCAGCAGCCCTGACATCGACAGGGAACTGTTTTTT. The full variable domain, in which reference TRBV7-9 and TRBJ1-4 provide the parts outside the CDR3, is DTGVSQNPRHKITKRGQNVTFRCDPISEHNRLYWYRQTLGQGPEFLTYFQNEAQLEKSRLLSDRFSAERPKGSFSTLEIQRTEQGDSAMYLCASSPDIDRELFFGSGTQLSVL.

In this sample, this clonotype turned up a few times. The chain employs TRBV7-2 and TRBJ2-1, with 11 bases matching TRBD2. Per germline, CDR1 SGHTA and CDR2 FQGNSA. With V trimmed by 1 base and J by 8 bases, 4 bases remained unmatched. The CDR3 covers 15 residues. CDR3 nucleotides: TGTGCCAGCAGCTTAGGACTAGCGGGACCCTATGAGCAGTTCTTC. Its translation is CASSLGLAGPYEQFF. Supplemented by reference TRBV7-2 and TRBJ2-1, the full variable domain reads GAGVSQSPSNKVTEKGKDVELRCDPISGHTALYWYRQSLGQGLEFLIYFQGNSAPDKSGLPSDRFSAERTGGSVSTLTIQRTQQEDSAVYLCASSLGLAGPYEQFFGPGTRLTVL.